Given below is one T cell receptor beta chain in context. The antigen is undetermined. Its ends do not fully match the called genes, so a read error is possible. The germline CDR1 and CDR2 sequences are SGHAT and FQNNGV. This CDR3 contains 17 residues. Germline DNA was also extracted, while the blood RNA originated from unsorted whole blood. With chronic HBV infection, the patients were also treatment-naive. Preoperatively, roughly 3.9 milliliters of peripheral blood were collected. The data were taken from a study of tumor-infiltrating lymphocytes in primary liver carcinoma. Whole-study findings and limits: When set against blood, tumors had a significantly higher top-250-clone fraction (p = 0.039). Bulk unsorted sampling precluded comparing CD4+ and CD8+ repertoires.

Making TCR beta cDNA involved around 540 ng total RNA and a constant-region primer. Sequencing libraries for TCR beta derived from three nested multiplex PCR rounds that used slightly modified ARM-PCR. TRBV1-TRBV30 forward primers and a C-beta reverse primer were used in the first two PCR rounds, which each ran for about 10 cycles. TCRdb reanalysed the multiplex PCR reads using MiXCR and keeps one entry per CDR3 protein. The sample lists a few hundred thousand distinct CDR3 sequences, 58% occurring once. The sequence derives from a young woman with primary liver carcinoma and hepatitis B virus infection. The sequencing sample was made of peripheral blood. V is TRBV11-2 and J is TRBJ2-7; D is perhaps TRBD2 (5 bases). CDR3 sequence: CASRLVKLSGVGYEQYF. In nucleotides, the CDR3 is TGTGCCAGCAGGTTAGTAAAATTATCCGGGGTAGGCTACGAACAGTACTTC.